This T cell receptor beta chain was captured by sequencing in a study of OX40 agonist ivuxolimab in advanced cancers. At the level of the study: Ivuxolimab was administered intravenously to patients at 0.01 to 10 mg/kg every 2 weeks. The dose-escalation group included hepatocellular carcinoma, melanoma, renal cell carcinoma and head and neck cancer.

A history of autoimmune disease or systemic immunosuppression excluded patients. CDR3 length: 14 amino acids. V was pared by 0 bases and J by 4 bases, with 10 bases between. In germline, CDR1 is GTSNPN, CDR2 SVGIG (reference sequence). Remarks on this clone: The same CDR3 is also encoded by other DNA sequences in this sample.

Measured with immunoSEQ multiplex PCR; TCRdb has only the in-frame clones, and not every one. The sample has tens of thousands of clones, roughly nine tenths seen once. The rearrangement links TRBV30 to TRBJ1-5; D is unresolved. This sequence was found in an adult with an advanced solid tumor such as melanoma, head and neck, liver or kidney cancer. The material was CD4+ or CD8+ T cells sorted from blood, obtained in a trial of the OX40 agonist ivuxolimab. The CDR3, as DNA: TGTGCCTGGAGTGTAGGCATATCTAATCAGCCCCAGCATTTT. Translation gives CAWSVGISNQPQHF.